One sample yielded the 11 T cell receptor beta chains listed below, sequenced in a study of blood T cell repertoires in COVID-19. Sequencing was performed with immunoSEQ multiplex PCR; in TCRdb, only in-frame clones are kept and a portion is missing. The repertoire includes about 23,000 clones, approximately 90% of them detected once, and over 15% sits in the top ten. The specimen sequenced was peripheral blood. These receptors came from a human donor in a cohort sampled during active COVID-19.

The CDR3 DNA reads TGTGCCAGCAGCCGAGGACAGGGAAATCAGCCCCAGCATTTT. It translates to CASSRGQGNQPQHF. The chain recombines TRBV7-9 with TRBJ1-5; 8 bases match TRBD1. The V segment lost 5 bases and the J segment 4 bases; nucleotides outside the gene matches: 4. The CDR3 runs to 14 residues. CDR1 is SEHNR and CDR2 is FQNEAQ in the germline V gene (reference sequence).

The chain joins TRBV21-1 to TRBJ1-2. TRBV21-1 is noted as a pseudogene. The CDR3 runs to 13 residues. CDR3 residues: CASSIVVNYGYTF. DNA for the CDR3: TGTGCCAGCAGCATCGTTGTTAACTATGGCTACACCTTC.

The genes are TRBV7-2 and TRBJ2-3; TRBD1 agrees at 8 bases. The V gene's germline CDR1 is SGHTA and CDR2 FQGNSA. V was pared by 5 bases and J by 7 bases, with 8 bases of the junction left unmatched. The CDR3 covers 14 residues. The CDR3 nucleotides are TGTGCCAGCAGCACGGACAGGGTTTACAATACGCAGTATTTT. It encodes CASSTDRVYNTQYF.

This sequence joins TRBV29-1 and TRBJ2-3, with a weak D call TRBD1 (5 bases). Germline values: CDR1 SQVTM, CDR2 ANQGSEA. Trimming pared 2 bases from V and 3 bases from J, leaving 12 bases between. The CDR3 runs to 14 residues. CDR3 nucleotide sequence: TGCAGCGTTGAATTTCCCGCAGGGACAGATACGCAGTATTTT. The encoded protein is CSVEFPAGTDTQYF.

This clone was observed once. This chain connects TRBV6-6 to TRBJ2-7; a weak D match, TRBD1 (5 bases). V lost 2 bases and J 2 bases, leaving 10 bases between the germline ends. The V gene's germline CDR1 is MNHNY and CDR2 SVGAGI (reference sequence). The CDR3 is 14 residues long. The CDR3 sequence: CASSYPGRTYEQYF. As DNA, the CDR3 is TGTGCCAGCAGTTACCCAGGGCGCACCTACGAGCAGTACTTC.

This sequence joins TRBV29-1 and TRBJ1-1, with 8 bases identical to TRBD1. The germline V gene encodes CDR1 SQVTM and CDR2 ANQGSEA. This CDR3 is 14 amino acids long. After removal of 7 bases from V and 0 bases from J, the junction contained 7 bases not matched to a gene. This CDR3 is CSGQDRALNTEAFF. DNA of the CDR3: TGCAGCGGTCAGGACAGGGCTTTGAACACTGAAGCTTTCTTT.

The chain joins TRBV4-1 to TRBJ1-1; TRBD1 matches at 10 bases. CDR1 and CDR2 (germline): MGHRA, YSYEKL. The CDR3 runs to 14 residues. The ends lost 5 bases at V and 5 bases at J; junction bases unmatched: 5. This chain's CDR3 is CASSDRGPRTEAFF. The CDR3 nucleotides are TGCGCCAGCAGCGACAGGGGGCCAAGGACTGAAGCTTTCTTT.

This chain connects TRBV7-3 to TRBJ2-2; D not certain. V was cut by 4 bases and J by 0 bases, with 3 bases left in between. Germline V gives CDR1 SGHTA, CDR2 FQGTGA. This CDR3 has 13 residues. As DNA, the CDR3 is TGTGCCAGCAGCTCGGCGAACACCGGGGAGCTGTTTTTT. Translated: CASSSANTGELFF.

The V call is TRBV7-9, the J call TRBJ2-7, with 7 bases aligning to TRBD1. This CDR3 contains 12 residues. J lost 6 bases, V lost 4 bases, and 3 bases had no gene match. The germline V gene encodes CDR1 SEHNR and CDR2 FQNEAQ (reference sequence). CDR3 sequence: CASSSGQAEQYF. The CDR3 nucleotides read TGTGCCAGCAGCTCTGGACAGGCCGAGCAGTACTTC. The variable domain in full, completed from reference TRBV7-9 and TRBJ2-7, reads DTGVSQNPRHKITKRGQNVTFRCDPISEHNRLYWYRQTLGQGPEFLTYFQNEAQLEKSRLLSDRFSAERPKGSFSTLEIQRTEQGDSAMYLCASSSGQAEQYFGPGTRLTVT.

J is TRBJ1-1 and V is TRBV7-9; 8 bases are a match to TRBD1. J lost 11 bases, V lost 5 bases, and 7 bases had no gene match. The CDR3 runs 12 residues. In germline, CDR1 is SEHNR, CDR2 FQNEAQ (reference sequence). The CDR3 DNA reads TGTGCCAGCAGCCCCCCGGGACAGGTTGCTTTCTTT. It is translated as CASSPPGQVAFF.

The CDR3 loop is CASSREQGGNQPQHF. CDR3 DNA sequence: TGTGCCAGCAGCAGAGAACAGGGGGGGAATCAGCCCCAGCATTTT. The chain joins TRBV9 to TRBJ1-5; 8 nucleotides line up with TRBD1. The V and J ends lost 4 bases and 4 bases, in that order; junction bases with no gene match: 7. The CDR3 runs to 15 residues. Per the germline V gene, CDR1 is SGDLS and CDR2 is YYNGEE. The whole variable domain, remainder taken from reference TRBV9 and TRBJ1-5, is DSGVTQTPKHLITATGQRVTLRCSPRSGDLSVYWYQQSLDQGLQFLIQYYNGEERAKGNILERFSAQQFPDLHSELNLSSLELGDSALYFCASSREQGGNQPQHFGDGTRLSIL.